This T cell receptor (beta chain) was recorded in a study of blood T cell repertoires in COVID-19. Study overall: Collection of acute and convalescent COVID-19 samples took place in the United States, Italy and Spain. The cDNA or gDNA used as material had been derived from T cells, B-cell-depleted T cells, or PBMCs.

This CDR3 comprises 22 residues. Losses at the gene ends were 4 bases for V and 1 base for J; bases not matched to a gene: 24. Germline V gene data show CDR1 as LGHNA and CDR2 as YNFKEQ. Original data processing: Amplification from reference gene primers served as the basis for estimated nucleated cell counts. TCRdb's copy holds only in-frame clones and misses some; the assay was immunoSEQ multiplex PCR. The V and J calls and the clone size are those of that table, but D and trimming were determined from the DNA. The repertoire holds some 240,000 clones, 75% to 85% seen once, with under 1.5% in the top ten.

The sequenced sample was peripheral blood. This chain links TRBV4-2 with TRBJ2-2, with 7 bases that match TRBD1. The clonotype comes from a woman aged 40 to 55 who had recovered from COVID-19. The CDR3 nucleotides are TGTGCCAGCAGCCTAAAGACAGGGCTTTCGATCCAACATGAAAAGAACACCGGGGAGCTGTTTTTT. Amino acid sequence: CASSLKTGLSIQHEKNTGELFF.